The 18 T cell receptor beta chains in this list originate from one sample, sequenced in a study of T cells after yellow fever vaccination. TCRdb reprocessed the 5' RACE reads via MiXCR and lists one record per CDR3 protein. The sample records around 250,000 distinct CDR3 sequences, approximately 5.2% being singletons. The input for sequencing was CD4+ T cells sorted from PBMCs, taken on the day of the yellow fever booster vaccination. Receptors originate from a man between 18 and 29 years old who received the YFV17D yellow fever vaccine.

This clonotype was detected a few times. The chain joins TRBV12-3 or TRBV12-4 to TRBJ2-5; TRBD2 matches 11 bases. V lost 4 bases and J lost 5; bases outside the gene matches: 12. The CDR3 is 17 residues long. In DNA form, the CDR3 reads TGTGCCAGCAGTTCGAACCCCCGGGCTAGCGGGGGGGAGACCCAGTACTTC. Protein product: CASSSNPRASGGETQYF.

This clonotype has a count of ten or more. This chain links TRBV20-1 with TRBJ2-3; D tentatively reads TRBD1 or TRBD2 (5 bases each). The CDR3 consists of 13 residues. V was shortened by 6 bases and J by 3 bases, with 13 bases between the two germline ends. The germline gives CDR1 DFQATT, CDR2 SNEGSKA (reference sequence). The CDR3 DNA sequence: TGCAGTGCCCCGGGGCCAGGGACAGATACGCAGTATTTT. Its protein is CSAPGPGTDTQYF.

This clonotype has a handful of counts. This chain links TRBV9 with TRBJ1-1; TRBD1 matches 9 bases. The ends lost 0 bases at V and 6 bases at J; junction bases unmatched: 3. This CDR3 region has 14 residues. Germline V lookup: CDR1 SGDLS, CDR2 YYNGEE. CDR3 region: CASSVVTGGSEAFF. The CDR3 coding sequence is TGTGCCAGCAGCGTAGTCACAGGGGGCTCTGAAGCTTTCTTT.

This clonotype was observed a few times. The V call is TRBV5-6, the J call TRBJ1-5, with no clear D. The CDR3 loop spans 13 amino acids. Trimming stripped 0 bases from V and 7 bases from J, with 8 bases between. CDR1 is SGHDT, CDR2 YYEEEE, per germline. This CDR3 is CASSLGAAQPQHF. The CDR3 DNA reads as TGTGCCAGCAGCTTGGGGGCAGCCCAGCCCCAGCATTTT. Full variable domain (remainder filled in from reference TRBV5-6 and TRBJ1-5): DAGVTQSPTHLIKTRGQQVTLRCSPKSGHDTVSWYQQALGQGPQFIFQYYEEEERQRGNFPDRFSGHQFPNYSSELNVNALLLGDSALYLCASSLGAAQPQHFGDGTRLSIL.

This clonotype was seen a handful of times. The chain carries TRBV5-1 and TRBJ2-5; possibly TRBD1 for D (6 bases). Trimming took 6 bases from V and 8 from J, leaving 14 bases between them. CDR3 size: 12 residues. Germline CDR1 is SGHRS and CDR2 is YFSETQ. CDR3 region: CASKGEAGTQYF. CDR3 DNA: TGCGCCAGCAAGGGGGAAGCAGGAACCCAGTACTTC.

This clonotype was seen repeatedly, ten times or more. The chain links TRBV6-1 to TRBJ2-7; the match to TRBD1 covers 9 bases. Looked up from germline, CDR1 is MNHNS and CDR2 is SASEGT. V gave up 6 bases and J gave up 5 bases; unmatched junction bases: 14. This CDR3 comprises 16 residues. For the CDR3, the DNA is TGTGCCAGCAGCTACCCTTCCGGGACAGGGATGAACGAGCAGTACGTC. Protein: CASSYPSGTGMNEQYV.

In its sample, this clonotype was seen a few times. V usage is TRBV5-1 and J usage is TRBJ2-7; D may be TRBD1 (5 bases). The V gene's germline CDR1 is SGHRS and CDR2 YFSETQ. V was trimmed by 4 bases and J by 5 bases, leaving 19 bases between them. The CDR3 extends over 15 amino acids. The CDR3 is CASSRGLKESDEQYV. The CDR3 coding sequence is TGCGCCAGCAGCAGGGGCCTTAAAGAAAGCGACGAGCAGTACGTC.

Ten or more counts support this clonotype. CDR3 in amino acids: CASSPEGSYTDTQYF. The DNA of the CDR3 is TGTGCCAGCAGCCCAGAGGGCAGCTACACAGATACGCAGTATTTT. J is TRBJ2-3 and V is TRBV7-2, with D perhaps matching TRBD2 (5 bases). CDR1 SGHTA and CDR2 FQGNSA come from the germline V gene. The CDR3 sequence is 15 residues long. The V gene lost 5 bases and the J gene lost 2 bases, with 14 bases spanning the gap.

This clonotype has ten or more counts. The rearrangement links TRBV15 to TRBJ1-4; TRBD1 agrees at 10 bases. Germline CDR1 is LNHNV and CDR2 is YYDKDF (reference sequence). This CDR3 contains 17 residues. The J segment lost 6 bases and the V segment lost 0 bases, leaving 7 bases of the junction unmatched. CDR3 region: CATSRDLGQGFDEKLFF. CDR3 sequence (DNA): TGTGCCACCAGCAGAGATTTGGGACAGGGGTTCGATGAAAAACTGTTTTTT.

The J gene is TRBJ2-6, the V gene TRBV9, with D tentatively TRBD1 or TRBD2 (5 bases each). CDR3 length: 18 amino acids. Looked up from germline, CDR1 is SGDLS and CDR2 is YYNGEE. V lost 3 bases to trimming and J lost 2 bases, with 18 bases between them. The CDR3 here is CASSGPGPFLTGANVLTF. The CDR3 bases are TGTGCCAGCAGCGGACCGGGACCATTCCTAACTGGGGCCAACGTCCTGACTTTC.

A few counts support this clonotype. DNA of the CDR3: TGTGCCAGCAGCTCCATGACAGGGACGGCTTACGAGCAGTACTTC. Its protein product is CASSSMTGTAYEQYF. This rearrangement joins TRBV7-2 to TRBJ2-7; TRBD1 agrees at 7 bases. The germline V gene has CDR1 SGHTA and CDR2 FQGNSA. The CDR3 is 15 residues long. The trim removed 4 bases at V and 4 bases at J, leaving 10 bases unmatched.

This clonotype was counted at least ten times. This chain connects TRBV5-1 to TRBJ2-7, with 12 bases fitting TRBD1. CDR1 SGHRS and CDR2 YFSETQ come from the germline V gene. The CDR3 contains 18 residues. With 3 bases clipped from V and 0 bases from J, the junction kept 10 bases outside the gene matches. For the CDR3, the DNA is TGCGCCAGCAGCTCGGGACAGGGGGCTTGGGTTAGCTCCTACGAGCAGTACTTC. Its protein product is CASSSGQGAWVSSYEQYF.

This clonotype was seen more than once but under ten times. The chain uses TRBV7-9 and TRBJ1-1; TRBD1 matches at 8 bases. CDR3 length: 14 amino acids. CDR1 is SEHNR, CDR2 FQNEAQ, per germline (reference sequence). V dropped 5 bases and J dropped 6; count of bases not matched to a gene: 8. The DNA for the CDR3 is TGTGCCAGCAGCCAGGGACAGGCGGGCGCTGAAGCTTTCTTT. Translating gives CASSQGQAGAEAFF.

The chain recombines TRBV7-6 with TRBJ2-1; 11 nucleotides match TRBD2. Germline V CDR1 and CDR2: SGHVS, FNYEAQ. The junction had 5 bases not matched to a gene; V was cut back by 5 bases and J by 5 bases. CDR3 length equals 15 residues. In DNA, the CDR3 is TGTGCCAGCAGCCCGACTAGCGGGGTTAACAATGAGCAGTTCTTC. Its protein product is CASSPTSGVNNEQFF.

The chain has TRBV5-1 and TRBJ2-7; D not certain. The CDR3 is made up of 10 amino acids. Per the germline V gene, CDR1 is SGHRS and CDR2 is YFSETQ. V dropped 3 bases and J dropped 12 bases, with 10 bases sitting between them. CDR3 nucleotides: TGCGCCAGCAGCTCACAGAGGCTGTACGTC. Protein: CASSSQRLYV.

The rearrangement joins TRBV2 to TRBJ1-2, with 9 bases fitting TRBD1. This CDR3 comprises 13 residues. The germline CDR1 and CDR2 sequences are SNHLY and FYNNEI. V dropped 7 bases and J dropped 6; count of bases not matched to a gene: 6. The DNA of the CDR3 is TGTGCCAGCATTATGGACAGGGGCCATGGCTACACCTTC. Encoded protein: CASIMDRGHGYTF.

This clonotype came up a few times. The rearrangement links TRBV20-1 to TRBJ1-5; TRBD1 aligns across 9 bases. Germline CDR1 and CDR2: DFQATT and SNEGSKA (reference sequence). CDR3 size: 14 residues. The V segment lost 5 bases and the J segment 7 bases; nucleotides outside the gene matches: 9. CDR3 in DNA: TGCAGTGCTCCCGGGACAGGGAATGGACAGCCCCAGCATTTT. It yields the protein CSAPGTGNGQPQHF.

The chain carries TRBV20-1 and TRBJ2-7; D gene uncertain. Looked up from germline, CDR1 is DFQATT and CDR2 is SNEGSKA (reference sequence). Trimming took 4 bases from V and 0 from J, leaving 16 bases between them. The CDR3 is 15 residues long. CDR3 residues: CSATQTTTSSYEQYV. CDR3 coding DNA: TGCAGTGCTACCCAGACCACAACGAGCTCCTACGAGCAGTACGTC.